The rows below give T cell receptor beta chains drawn from one sample of a study of T-cell reconstitution after alpha-beta-depleted transplantation in children. TCRdb redid the calling of the PCR reads with MiXCR, one entry per CDR3 protein. The table has 180,000 or so distinct CDR3 sequences, about 6% seen once. This material consisted of PBMCs, taken before TCRalphabeta/CD19-depleted stem cell transplant. The receptors stem from a girl under three years old with combined immunodeficiency, due to receive a stem cell transplant. Both conserved end residues are trimmed from each CDR3.

v_gene	j_gene	CDR3aa
TRBV28	TRBJ2-1	ASSLSDGLSYNEQF
TRBV9	TRBJ2-7	ASSVGQGHYEQY
TRBV20-1	TRBJ2-3	SASSPSRTDTQY
TRBV29-1	TRBJ1-2	SVSSRAYGYT
TRBV7-9	TRBJ2-1	ASSQRQGMHNEQF
TRBV9	TRBJ2-7	ASSPPGTGGRYEQY
TRBV2	TRBJ2-5	ASSESLVAARWETQY
TRBV20-1	TRBJ2-2	SAIYGGPNTGELF
TRBV27	TRBJ1-1	ASRMNTEAF
TRBV7-6	TRBJ2-7	ASSLGDTSSYEQY
TRBV29-1	TRBJ2-5	SARGQGAETQY
TRBV20-1	TRBJ1-5	SARDRRLSGNQPQH
TRBV20-1	TRBJ2-7	SARTSGGAHEQY
TRBV7-2	TRBJ2-7	ASSPRGRSYEQY
TRBV6-2/TRBV6-3	TRBJ2-7	ASSYLRESYEQY
TRBV28	TRBJ1-5	ASSLMPHNQPQH
TRBV28	TRBJ2-1	ASKTTGTGLNEQF
TRBV29-1	TRBJ2-1	SVDSRGVYNEQF
TRBV6-2/TRBV6-3	TRBJ1-1	ASSYGRGTEAF
TRBV4-2	TRBJ2-3	ASSQGGAGGADTQY
TRBV28	TRBJ2-1	ASRTLSGRGTYNEQF
TRBV7-3	TRBJ2-1	ASSLTVGLNEQF
TRBV5-8	TRBJ2-7	ASSFAGFSYEQY
TRBV11-3	TRBJ2-5	ASSIPRGLAAQETQY